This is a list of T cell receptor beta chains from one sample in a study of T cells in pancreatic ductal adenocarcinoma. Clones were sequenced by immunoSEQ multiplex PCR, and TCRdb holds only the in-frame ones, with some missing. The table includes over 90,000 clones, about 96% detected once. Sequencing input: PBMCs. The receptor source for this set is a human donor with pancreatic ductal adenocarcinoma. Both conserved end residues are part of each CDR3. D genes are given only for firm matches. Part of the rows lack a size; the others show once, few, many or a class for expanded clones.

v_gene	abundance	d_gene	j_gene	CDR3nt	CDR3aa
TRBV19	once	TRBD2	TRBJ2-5	TGTGCCAGTACCAGAACGGGAGGGGGGGGAGAGACCCAGTACTTC	CASTRTGGGGETQYF
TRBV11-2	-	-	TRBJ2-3	TGTGCCAGCAGCAGCGCAGATACGCAGTATTTT	CASSSADTQYF
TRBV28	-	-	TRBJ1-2	TGTGCCAGCACCATACAGGGTTTGGGGATATATGGCTACACCTTC	CASTIQGLGIYGYTF
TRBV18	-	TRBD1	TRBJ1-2	TGTGCCAGCCGAACAGGGGTAGAAAACTATGGCTACACCTTC	CASRTGVENYGYTF
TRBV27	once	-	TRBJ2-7	TGTGCCAGCAGTTTTACATCCCTCGGGACACTACTACGGGAGCAGTACTTC	CASSFTSLGTLLREQYF
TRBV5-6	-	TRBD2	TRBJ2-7	TGTGCCAGCAGCTTCCTCCGGGGAGCGGGAGCCTACGAGCAGTACTTC	CASSFLRGAGAYEQYF
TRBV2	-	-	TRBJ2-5	TGTGCCAGCAGTGGAAGTAGCCAAGAGACCCAGTACTTC	CASSGSSQETQYF
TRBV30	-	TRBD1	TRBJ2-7	TGTGCCTGGAGAGTTACCGGGACAGGGGGCCGGGGGCAGTACTTC	CAWRVTGTGGRGQYF
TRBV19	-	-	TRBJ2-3	TGTGCCAGTAGTATGCAGGCAGGGAAAATGGGTGCGCAGTATTTT	CASSMQAGKMGAQYF
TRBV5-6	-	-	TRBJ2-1	TGTGCCAGCAGATCTACCGCGGAGGATGAGCAGTTCTTC	CASRSTAEDEQFF
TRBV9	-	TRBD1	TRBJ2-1	TGTGCCAGCAGGGCAACAGGGGGCGATGAGCAGTTCTTC	CASRATGGDEQFF
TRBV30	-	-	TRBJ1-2	TGTGCCTGGAGTGGACAGAGTAACTATGGCTACACCTTC	CAWSGQSNYGYTF
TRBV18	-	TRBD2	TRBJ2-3	TGTGCCAGCACCCGGCATGCTCCCGGGACTAGCGGGGGCACAGATACGCAGTATTTT	CASTRHAPGTSGGTDTQYF
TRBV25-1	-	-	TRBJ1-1	TGTGCCAGCAGTCCCTACAAACAGGGCAGGAACACTGAAGCTTTCTTT	CASSPYKQGRNTEAFF
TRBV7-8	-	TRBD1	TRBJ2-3	TGTGCCAGCAGCCTACAGGGGGTTTCTAGCACAGATACGCAGTATTTT	CASSLQGVSSTDTQYF
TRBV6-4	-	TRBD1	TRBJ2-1	TGTGCCAGACCCCGGAGCAGGGGGCCGGCTGAGCAGTTCTTC	CARPRSRGPAEQFF
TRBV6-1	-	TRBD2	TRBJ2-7	TGTGCCAGCAGTGAGGGGCGTGCGGGAGGGATCGCCTACGAGCAGTACTTC	CASSEGRAGGIAYEQYF
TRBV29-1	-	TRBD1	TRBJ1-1	TGCAGCGTGGGGGGACAGTTGAACACTGAAGCTTTCTTT	CSVGGQLNTEAFF
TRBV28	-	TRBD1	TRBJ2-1	TGTGCCAGCAGGGGGGACAGGGTGGCCAATGAGCAGTTCTTC	CASRGDRVANEQFF
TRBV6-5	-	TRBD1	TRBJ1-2	TGTGCCAGCAGTCAACTCGGGACAGCTTACTATGGCTACACCTTC	CASSQLGTAYYGYTF
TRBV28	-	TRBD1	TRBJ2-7	TGTGCCAGCAGTCCTCGAGGGACAGGGATATACGAGCAGTACTTC	CASSPRGTGIYEQYF
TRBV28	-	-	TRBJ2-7	TGTGCCAGCCTTGGGGGGATATACGAGCAGTACTTC	CASLGGIYEQYF
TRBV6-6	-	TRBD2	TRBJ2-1	TGTGCCAGCAGGCGCGGGGGTGGAGAGCAGTTCTTC	CASRRGGGEQFF
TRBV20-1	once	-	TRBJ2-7	TGCAGTGCTACCAACAGCTACGAGCAGTACTTC	CSATNSYEQYF
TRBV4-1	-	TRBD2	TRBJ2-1	TGCGCCAGCAGTCATAGCTCGACTAGCGGGGACGAGCAGTTCTTC	CASSHSSTSGDEQFF
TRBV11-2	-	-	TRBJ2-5	TGTGCCAGCAGCTTGTCGGTCGAGGTCCGGCAGACCCAGTACTTC	CASSLSVEVRQTQYF
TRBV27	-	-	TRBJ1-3	TGTGCCAGCAGTTTTTCCCCGCGGGGGCTCTCCCGTCTTAACACCATATATTTT	CASSFSPRGLSRLNTIYF
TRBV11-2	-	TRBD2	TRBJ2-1	TGTGCCAGCAGCCAATGGACTAGCGGTCACAATGAGCAGTTCTTC	CASSQWTSGHNEQFF
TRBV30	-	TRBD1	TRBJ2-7	TGTGCCTGGAGTGCCGGGACAGGGGGTTACGAGCAGTACTTC	CAWSAGTGGYEQYF
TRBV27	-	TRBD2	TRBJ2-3	TGTGCCAGCAGTAAGGGACTAGCGGGAGCCGATACGCAGTATTTT	CASSKGLAGADTQYF
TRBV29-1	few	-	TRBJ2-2	TGCAGCGGGAACAGGGACGGCGGGGAGCTGTTTTTT	CSGNRDGGELFF
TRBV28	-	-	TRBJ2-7	TGTGCCAGCACGGGAAACTACGAGCAGTACTTC	CASTGNYEQYF
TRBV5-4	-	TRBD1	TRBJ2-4	TGTGCCAGCAGCTCCGACAGGGAAAACAAAAACATTCAGTACTTC	CASSSDRENKNIQYF
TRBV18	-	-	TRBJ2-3	TGTGCCAGCTCACTGGGACAGCGAGGGACTAGCACAGATACGCAGTATTTT	CASSLGQRGTSTDTQYF
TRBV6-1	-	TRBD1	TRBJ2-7	TGTGCCAGCAGTGGGCACAGGGGGCGCATCCCCTACGAGCAGTACTTC	CASSGHRGRIPYEQYF
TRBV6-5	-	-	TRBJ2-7	TGTGCCAGCAGTCCCAAAAGGAGCTCCTACGAGCAGTACTTC	CASSPKRSSYEQYF
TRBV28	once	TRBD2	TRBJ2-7	TGTGCCAGCAGGCAGGGTCGGAGCGGGAGCTACGAGCAGTACTTC	CASRQGRSGSYEQYF
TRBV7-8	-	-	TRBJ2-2	TGTGCCAGCACCCTTAGGAGTCTAGCGATGAACACCGGGGAGCTGTTTTTT	CASTLRSLAMNTGELFF
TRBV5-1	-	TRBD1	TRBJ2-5	TGCGCCAGCAGCCCCGGGACAGACCAAGAGACCCAGTACTTC	CASSPGTDQETQYF
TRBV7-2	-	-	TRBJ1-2	TGTGCCAGCAGCCCCCAGGGAAATAGCTATGGCTACACCTTC	CASSPQGNSYGYTF
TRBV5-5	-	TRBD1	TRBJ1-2	TGTGCCAGCAGCTTGGTAGGGACAGGTGTTAACTATGGCTACACCTTC	CASSLVGTGVNYGYTF
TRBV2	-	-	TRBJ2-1	TGTGCCAGCAGTTCAAGCGGGAGAGGGGGCCAAAGCTCCTACAATGAGCAGTTCTTC	CASSSSGRGGQSSYNEQFF
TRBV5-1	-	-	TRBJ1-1	TGCGCCAGCAGCTTGGATGGGCGTGGGAACACTGAAGCTTTCTTT	CASSLDGRGNTEAFF
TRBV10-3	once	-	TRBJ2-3	TGTGCCATCAGTGAGAGGAGCCGCACAGATACGCAGTATTTT	CAISERSRTDTQYF
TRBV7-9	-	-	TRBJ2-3	TGTGCCAGCAGCTTAATGGGAGAGGGTGCAGATACGCAGTATTTT	CASSLMGEGADTQYF
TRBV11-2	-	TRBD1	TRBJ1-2	TGTGCCAGCAGCTTACCCGGACAGGGGCCTAACTATGGCTACACCTTC	CASSLPGQGPNYGYTF
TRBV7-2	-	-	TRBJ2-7	TGTGCCAGCAGCTTATCAGGGAATCCCATCAACGAGCAGTACTTC	CASSLSGNPINEQYF
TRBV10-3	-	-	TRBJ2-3	TGTGCCATCAGTGAGCCTAGCGCAAGCACAGATACGCAGTATTTT	CAISEPSASTDTQYF
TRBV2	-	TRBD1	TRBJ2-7	TGTGCCAGCAGACAGGGGGCGACAAACGAGCAGTACTTC	CASRQGATNEQYF
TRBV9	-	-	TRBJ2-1	TGTGCCAGCAGCGTTCGGTTAGCCTCCTACAATGAGCAGTTCTTC	CASSVRLASYNEQFF
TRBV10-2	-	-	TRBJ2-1	TGCGCCAGCAGAACCGGGAGCAACAATGAGCAGTTCTTC	CASRTGSNNEQFF
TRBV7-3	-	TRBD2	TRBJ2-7	TGTGCCAGCAGCTTAGCCGGGACTAGCTACGAGCAGTACTTC	CASSLAGTSYEQYF
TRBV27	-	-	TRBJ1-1	TGTGCCAGCAGAGGACACGTGAACACTGAAGCTTTCTTT	CASRGHVNTEAFF
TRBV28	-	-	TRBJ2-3	TGTGCCAGCAGTTTAGTTGAGACAGATACGCAGTATTTT	CASSLVETDTQYF
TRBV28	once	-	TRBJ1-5	TGTGCCAGCAGTTTGGTAACACAGAATCAGCCCCAGCATTTT	CASSLVTQNQPQHF
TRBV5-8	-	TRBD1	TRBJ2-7	TGTGCCAGCAGCTTGGAGGGACAGGGGTACGAGCAGTACTTC	CASSLEGQGYEQYF
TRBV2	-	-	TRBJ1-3	TGTGCCAGCAGGCGGCAGACCTCTGGAAACACCATATATTTT	CASRRQTSGNTIYF
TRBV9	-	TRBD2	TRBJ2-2	TGTGCCAGCAGCGTGAGGGGAGGGGACACCGGGGAGCTGTTTTTT	CASSVRGGDTGELFF
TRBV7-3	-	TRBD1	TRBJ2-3	TGTGCCAGCAGCAAACAGGGGGCTAGCGATACGCAGTATTTT	CASSKQGASDTQYF